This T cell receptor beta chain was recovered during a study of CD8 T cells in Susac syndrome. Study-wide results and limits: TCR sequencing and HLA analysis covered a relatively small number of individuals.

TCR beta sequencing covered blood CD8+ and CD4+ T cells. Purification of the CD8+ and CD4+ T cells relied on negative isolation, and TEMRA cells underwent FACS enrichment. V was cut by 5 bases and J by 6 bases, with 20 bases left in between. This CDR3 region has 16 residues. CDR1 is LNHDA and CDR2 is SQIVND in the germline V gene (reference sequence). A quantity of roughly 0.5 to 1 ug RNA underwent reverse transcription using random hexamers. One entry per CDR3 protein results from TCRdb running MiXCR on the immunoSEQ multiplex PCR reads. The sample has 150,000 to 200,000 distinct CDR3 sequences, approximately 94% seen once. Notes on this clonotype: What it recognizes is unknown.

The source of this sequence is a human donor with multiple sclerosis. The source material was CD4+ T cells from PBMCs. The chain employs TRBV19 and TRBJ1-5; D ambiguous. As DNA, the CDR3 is TGTGCCAGTAGTCCGGTGGAAGGGAGGCTATCTCAGCCCCAGCATTTT. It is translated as CASSPVEGRLSQPQHF.